This TCR beta chain was sequenced during a study of beta chain features in type 1 diabetes. Study-wide points: Diminished insertions and augmented deletions at VDJ junctions characterized type 1 diabetes patients. For Type 1 diabetes patients, all four CD4+ subsets carried TCRB CDR3s that were moderately but significantly shorter.

The whole isolated RNA underwent reverse transcription, so sequencing captured expressed TCRB transcripts. Deep immunoSEQ sequencing covered naive, central memory and regulatory T cell samples. The assay was immunoSEQ multiplex PCR, and TCRdb's table has in-frame clones only and misses some. The sample has 400,000 or so clones, over 9.5% seen once. A remark on this clone: Its target is unknown.

V was cut by 4 bases and J by 0 bases, with 11 bases left in between. The germline gives CDR1 SGHNT, CDR2 YYREEE (reference sequence). This CDR3 contains 14 residues. The chain joins TRBV5-4 to TRBJ2-7; D is perhaps TRBD2 (6 bases). Sequenced: naive CD4+ T cells from blood. The TCR comes from a woman in her late teens or twenties with type 1 diabetes. CDR3 residues: CASSDSGSSYEQYF. The CDR3 region has the DNA TGTGCCAGCAGCGATAGCGGCAGCTCCTACGAGCAGTACTTC.